This passage covers 19 T cell receptor beta chains from one sample sequenced in a study of T cell repertoires in cytomegalovirus infection. TCRdb reprocessed the reads with MiXCR, giving one entry per CDR3 protein. Of 200,000 to 300,000 distinct CDR3 sequences listed, about an eighth are singletons. Sequencing was carried out using PBMCs. Source of these receptors: a human donor in good health (CMV status not recorded). Some clones in this sample may be carry-over from other donors' samples.

J is TRBJ2-1 and V is TRBV5-1; D is possibly TRBD1 (5 bases). Germline CDR1 reads SGHRS; CDR2 reads YFSETQ. V shed 3 bases and J shed 6 bases, with 19 bases lying between them. The CDR3 length is 16 residues. CDR3 in DNA: TGCGCCAGCAGCTGGGCCCCAGGGATCCTCTTCAATGAGCAGTTCTTC. It is translated as CASSWAPGILFNEQFF.

This clonotype was counted ten times or more. V gene TRBV6-6 combines with J gene TRBJ2-7; possibly TRBD2 for D (7 bases). CDR1 and CDR2 from the germline V gene are MNHNY and SVGAGI (reference sequence). The CDR3 consists of 15 residues. V was clipped by 3 bases and J by 5 bases, with 17 bases between them. The CDR3 loop reads CASSYRGGMRDEQYF. CDR3 DNA: TGTGCCAGCAGTTATCGCGGGGGCATGCGAGACGAGCAGTACTTC.

This clonotype was recorded many times. The V call is TRBV7-9, the J call TRBJ2-7; D perhaps matches TRBD1 (5 bases). The germline V gene encodes CDR1 SEHNR and CDR2 FQNEAQ (reference sequence). The V end was cut by 5 bases, the J end by 0 bases, with 17 bases between. This CDR3 comprises 16 residues. DNA for the CDR3: TGTGCCAGCAGCCGCGGACAAGACCTTAGCTCCTACGAGCAGTACTTC. Amino acid sequence: CASSRGQDLSSYEQYF. Supplemented by reference TRBV7-9 and TRBJ2-7, the full variable domain reads DTGVSQNPRHKITKRGQNVTFRCDPISEHNRLYWYRQTLGQGPEFLTYFQNEAQLEKSRLLSDRFSAERPKGSFSTLEIQRTEQGDSAMYLCASSRGQDLSSYEQYFGPGTRLTVT.

Comment on this clonotype: A much more abundant neighbour one base away suggests this may be a read error. The chain combines TRBV7-2 with TRBJ1-5; 9 bases map to TRBD1. CDR3 size: 13 residues. Germline loops: CDR1 SGHTA, CDR2 FQGNSA. V trimming: 10 bases; J trimming: 7 bases; junction bases outside the gene matches: 8. The CDR3 sequence is CATSRDRAQPQHF. CDR3 bases: TGTGCCACCAGTCGGGACAGGGCACAGCCCCAGCATTTT.

This clonotype turned up a few times. The rearrangement links TRBV5-6 to TRBJ2-5, with D uncertain. V lost 0 bases, J lost 9 bases, and 12 bases lay in between. The germline CDR1 and CDR2 sequences are SGHDT and YYEEEE. The CDR3 has 13 amino acids. CDR3 sequence: CASSLDPSSSQYF. The CDR3 bases are TGTGCCAGCAGCTTGGACCCCTCGTCTTCCCAGTACTTC.

The chain has TRBV20-1 and TRBJ2-7; D ambiguous. CDR1 and CDR2 from the germline V gene are DFQATT and SNEGSKA (reference sequence). The germline V and J ends were trimmed by 3 bases and 1 base, with 10 bases remaining between them. This CDR3 has 13 residues. In DNA form, the CDR3 reads TGCAGTGCTAGCGAAACCCCGTCCTACGAGCAGTACTTC. This encodes CSASETPSYEQYF.

The chain is built from TRBV29-1 and TRBJ1-4; D might be TRBD1 (5 bases). The germline V and J ends were trimmed by 7 bases and 3 bases, with 12 bases remaining between them. Germline CDR1 reads SQVTM; CDR2 reads ANQGSEA. The CDR3 consists of 13 residues. In DNA form, the CDR3 reads TGCAGCGCCCCGGGACGGCCTAATGAAAAACTGTTTTTT. Translated, it gives CSAPGRPNEKLFF.

Note on this clonotype: The missing conserved phenylalanine or tryptophan at the end of this CDR3 makes a read error likely. The genes are TRBV12-3 or TRBV12-4 and TRBJ2-1; 9 bases align to TRBD2. The CDR3 contains 18 residues. Losses at the gene ends were 5 bases for V and 7 bases for J; bases not matched to a gene: 18. The CDR3, as DNA: TGTGCCAGCAGTCTCCTGGCCCCCCCTAGCGGGGTTGGTAATGAGCAGTTCCTC. This codes for CASSLLAPPSGVGNEQFL.

The rearrangement links TRBV7-9 to TRBJ1-1, with 7 bases that match TRBD1. Looked up from germline, CDR1 is SEHNR and CDR2 is FQNEAQ (reference sequence). The CDR3 has 14 amino acids. The trim removed 6 bases at V and 4 bases at J, leaving 8 bases unmatched. CDR3 protein: CASRPQGESTEAFF. CDR3 DNA sequence: TGTGCCAGCAGACCCCAGGGGGAGAGCACTGAAGCTTTCTTT.

In this sample, this clonotype turned up a few times. V is TRBV20-1 and J is TRBJ2-1; D is possibly TRBD2 (6 bases). V shed 3 bases and J shed 7 bases, with 10 bases lying between them. The germline CDR1 and CDR2 sequences are DFQATT and SNEGSKA (reference sequence). This CDR3 comprises 12 residues. CDR3 nucleotide sequence: TGCAGTGCTAGGTGGGACTGGAATGAGCAGTTCTTC. Translation: CSARWDWNEQFF.

This clonotype was picked up many times. The rearrangement uses TRBV7-2 and TRBJ1-2, with 11 nucleotides matching TRBD1. Germline V lookup: CDR1 SGHTA, CDR2 FQGNSA. Germline trimming cut 4 bases from V and 4 bases from J; bases unmatched to any gene: 8. The CDR3 runs 16 residues. The CDR3 DNA sequence: TGTGCCAGCAGCTCGAAGGACAGGGGGCCAAGCTATGGCTACACCTTC. Residues: CASSSKDRGPSYGYTF.

Worth noting for this clonotype: A much more abundant neighbour one base away suggests this may be a read error. The DNA of the CDR3 is TGTGCCAGCAACCTCAAGGACAGCGGAGTGGACAATGAGCAGTTCTTC. Translated, it gives CASNLKDSGVDNEQFF. The J gene is TRBJ2-1, the V gene TRBV2; a weak D match, TRBD1 (6 bases). Germline-derived CDR1 and CDR2 are SNHLY and FYNNEI. With 7 bases removed from V and 5 bases from J, the gap between germline ends came to 21 bases. The CDR3 length is 16 residues. Supplemented by reference TRBV2 and TRBJ2-1, the full variable domain reads EPEVTQTPSHQVTQMGQEVILRCVPISNHLYFYWYRQILGQKVEFLVSFYNNEISEKSEIFDDQFSVERPDGSNFTLKIRSTKLEDSAMYFCASNLKDSGVDNEQFFGPGTRLTVL.

This clonotype was observed at least ten times. The chain recombines TRBV2 with TRBJ2-3; D remains unclear. V gave up 10 bases and J gave up 6 bases, with 8 bases separating them. CDR1 and CDR2 (germline): SNHLY, FYNNEI. The CDR3 is made up of 10 amino acids. The CDR3 loop reads CATQVDTQYF. Here the CDR3 DNA reads TGTGCCACCCAGGTGGATACGCAGTATTTT.

This clonotype has a handful of counts. This chain uses TRBV12-3 or TRBV12-4 with TRBJ2-1, with D possibly being TRBD2 (7 bases). CDR3 length equals 14 residues. V lost 5 bases, J lost 8 bases, and 16 bases lay in between. CDR3 sequence: CASSLGGPRDEQFF. CDR3 coding DNA: TGTGCCAGCAGTCTCGGGGGGCCAAGGGATGAGCAGTTCTTC.

This clonotype was counted a single time. The CDR3 is CASSPRDPQGQYF. The DNA of the CDR3 is TGTGCCAGCAGTCCCCGGGACCCACAGGGGCAGTATTTT. This sequence joins TRBV12-3 or TRBV12-4 and TRBJ2-3; D is possibly TRBD1 (6 bases). V lost 5 bases and J 11 bases, leaving 17 bases between the germline ends. The length of the CDR3 is 13 residues.

The chain links TRBV10-3 to TRBJ1-1; D gene unclear. Germline V gene data show CDR1 as ENHRY and CDR2 as SYGVKD. CDR3 length equals 13 residues. Trimming took 6 bases from V and 1 from J, leaving 9 bases between them. This CDR3 reads CAISNIGNTEAFF. For the CDR3, the DNA is TGTGCCATCAGCAATATCGGGAACACTGAAGCTTTCTTT.

This clonotype was counted ten times or more. The J gene is TRBJ1-2, the V gene TRBV28; D is ambiguous. The CDR3 runs to 13 residues. CDR1 and CDR2 (germline): MDHEN, SYDVKM. Trimming took 5 bases from V and 3 from J, leaving 10 bases between them. CDR3 residues: CASSGAQHYGYTF. The CDR3 DNA reads as TGTGCCAGCAGTGGAGCCCAGCACTATGGCTACACCTTC.

This clonotype was picked up a small number of times. This rearrangement joins TRBV4-1 to TRBJ2-3, with TRBD2 as a possible D gene (7 bases). V lost 0 bases and J 5 bases, leaving 18 bases between the germline ends. The length of the CDR3 is 17 residues. Looked up from germline, CDR1 is MGHRA and CDR2 is YSYEKL. CDR3 sequence: CASSQDRGGGPGDTQYF. CDR3 sequence (DNA): TGCGCCAGCAGCCAAGATCGAGGGGGAGGGCCCGGAGATACGCAGTATTTT.

This clonotype was detected ten times or more. This chain links TRBV12-3 or TRBV12-4 with TRBJ1-5, with D tentatively TRBD1 (5 bases). The V gene lost 7 bases and the J gene lost 1 base, with 14 bases spanning the gap. The CDR3 sequence is 15 residues long. The CDR3, as DNA: TGTGCCAGCATCGGGGCATGGGGGAGCAATCAGCCCCAGCATTTT. Amino acid sequence: CASIGAWGSNQPQHF.